What follows is one T cell receptor (beta chain) and its context. What it binds is unknown. TCRdb ran MiXCR on the reads and lists one entry per CDR3 protein. The table lists about 130,000 distinct CDR3 sequences, approximately 24% of them singletons, with 34% in the top ten. The data were taken from a study of T cell repertoires in cytomegalovirus infection. Overall study context: Carrying CMV and the relevant HLA type showed in public TCR beta signatures.

The V end lost 1 base, the J end lost 2 bases, and 14 bases lay between the germline ends. Looked up from germline, CDR1 is DFQATT and CDR2 is SNEGSKA (reference sequence). CDR3 length: 16 residues. Study-wide results and limits: Totalled public TCR beta family frequency picked out people who carried CMV plus the relevant HLA. The ex vivo response was dominated by HLA-C-restricted CMV-specific TCR beta clonotypes.

Sequencing used PBMCs, sequenced either directly or after in vitro stimulation (not recorded which). The rearrangement joins TRBV20-1 to TRBJ1-4; no reliable D call. The TCR sequence derives from a human donor in good health (CMV status not recorded). Some clones in this sample may be carry-over from other donors' samples. CDR3 amino acids: CSARVPGIGTNEKLFF. DNA for the CDR3: TGCAGTGCTAGAGTACCGGGGATAGGGACTAATGAAAAACTGTTTTTT.